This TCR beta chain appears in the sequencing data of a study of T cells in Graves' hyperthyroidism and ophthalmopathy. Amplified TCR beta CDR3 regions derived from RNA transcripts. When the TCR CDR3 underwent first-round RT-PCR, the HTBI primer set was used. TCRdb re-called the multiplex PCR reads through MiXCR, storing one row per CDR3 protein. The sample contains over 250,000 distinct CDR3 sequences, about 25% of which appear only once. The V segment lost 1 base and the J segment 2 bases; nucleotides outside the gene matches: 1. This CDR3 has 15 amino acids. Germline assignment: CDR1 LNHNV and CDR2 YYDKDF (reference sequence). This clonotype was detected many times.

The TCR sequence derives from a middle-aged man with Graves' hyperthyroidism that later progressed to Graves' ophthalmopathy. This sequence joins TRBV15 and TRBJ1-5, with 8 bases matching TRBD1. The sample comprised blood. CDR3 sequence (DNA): TGTGCCACCAGCAGAGCAGGGGGCCGCAATCAGCCCCAGCATTTT. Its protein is CATSRAGGRNQPQHF. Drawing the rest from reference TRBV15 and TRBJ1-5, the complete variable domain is DAMVIQNPRYQVTQFGKPVTLSCSQTLNHNVMYWYQQKSSQAPKLLFHYYDKDFNNEADTPDNFQSRRPNTSFCFLDIRSPGLGDTAMYLCATSRAGGRNQPQHFGDGTRLSIL.